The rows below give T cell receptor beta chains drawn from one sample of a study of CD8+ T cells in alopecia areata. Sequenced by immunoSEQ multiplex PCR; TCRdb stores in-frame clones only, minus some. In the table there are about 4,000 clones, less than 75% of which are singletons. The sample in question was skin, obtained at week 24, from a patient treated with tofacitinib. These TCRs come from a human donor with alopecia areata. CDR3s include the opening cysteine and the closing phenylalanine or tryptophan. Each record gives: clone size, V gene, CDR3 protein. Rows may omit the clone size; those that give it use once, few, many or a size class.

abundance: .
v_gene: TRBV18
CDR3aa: CASSEGRNQPQHF

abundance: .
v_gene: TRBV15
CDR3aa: CATSRFRGEPQHF

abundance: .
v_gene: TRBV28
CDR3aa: CASSLSANPYEQYF

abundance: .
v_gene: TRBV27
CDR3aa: CASSLKRGYEAFF

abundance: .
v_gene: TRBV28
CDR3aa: CASRAYLRNTEAFF

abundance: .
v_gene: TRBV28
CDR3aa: CASSRRWRPWGNQPQHF

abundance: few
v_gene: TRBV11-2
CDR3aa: CASSFGGDTQYF

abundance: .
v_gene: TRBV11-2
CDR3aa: CASTAGGYEQYF

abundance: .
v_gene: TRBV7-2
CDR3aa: CASSPIGLLAGKYNEQFF

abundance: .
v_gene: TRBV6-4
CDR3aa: CASSDDPGGAHIQYF

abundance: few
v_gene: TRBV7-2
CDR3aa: CASSFLTSGGRADTQYF

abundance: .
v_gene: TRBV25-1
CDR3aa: CASSEGDRDADTQYF

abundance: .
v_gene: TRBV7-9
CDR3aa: CASSLDVIFNEQFF

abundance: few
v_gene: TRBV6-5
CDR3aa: CASRSTGFEQYF

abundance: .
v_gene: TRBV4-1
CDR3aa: CASSQEGRIGYGYTF

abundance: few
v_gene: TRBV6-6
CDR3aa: CASSPGTAKNIQYF

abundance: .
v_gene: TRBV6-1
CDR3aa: CASSEAQGSGANVLTF

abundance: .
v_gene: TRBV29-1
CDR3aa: CSVVRAGGYNEQFF

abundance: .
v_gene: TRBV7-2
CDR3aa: CASSLRQETQYF

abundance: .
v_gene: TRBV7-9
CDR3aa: CASSRPPGLTNTGELFF

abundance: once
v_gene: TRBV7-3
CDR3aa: CASSLTPTSGPNEQFF

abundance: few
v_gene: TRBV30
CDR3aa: CAWSVLCQGTGTGQPQHF

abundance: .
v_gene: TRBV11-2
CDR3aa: CASSAGGGSADTQYF

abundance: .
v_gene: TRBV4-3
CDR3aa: CASSQDLGAGGQSPLHF

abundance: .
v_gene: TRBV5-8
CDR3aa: CASSWGPVNYGYTF

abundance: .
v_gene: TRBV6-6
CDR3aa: CASSGMVRVQPQHF

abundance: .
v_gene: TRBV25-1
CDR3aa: CASRAVNTEAFF

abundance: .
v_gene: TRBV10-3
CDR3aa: CAISESGTGAYEQYF